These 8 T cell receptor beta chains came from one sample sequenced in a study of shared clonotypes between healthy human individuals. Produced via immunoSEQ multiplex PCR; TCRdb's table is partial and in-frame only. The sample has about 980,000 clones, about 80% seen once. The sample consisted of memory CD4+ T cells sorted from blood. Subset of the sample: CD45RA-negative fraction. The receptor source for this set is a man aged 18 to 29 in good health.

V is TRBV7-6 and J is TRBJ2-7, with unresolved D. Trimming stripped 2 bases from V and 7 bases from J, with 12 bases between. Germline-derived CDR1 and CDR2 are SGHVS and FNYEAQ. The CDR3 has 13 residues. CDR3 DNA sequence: TGTGCCAGCAGCTTAACGCCAGATTTGGAGCAGTACTTC. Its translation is CASSLTPDLEQYF.

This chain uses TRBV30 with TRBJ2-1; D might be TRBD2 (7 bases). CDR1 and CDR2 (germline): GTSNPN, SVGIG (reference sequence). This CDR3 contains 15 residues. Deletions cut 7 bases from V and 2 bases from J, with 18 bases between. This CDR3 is CAYRYRGATYNEQFF. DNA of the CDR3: TGTGCCTACCGATATCGGGGGGCGACCTACAATGAGCAGTTCTTC.

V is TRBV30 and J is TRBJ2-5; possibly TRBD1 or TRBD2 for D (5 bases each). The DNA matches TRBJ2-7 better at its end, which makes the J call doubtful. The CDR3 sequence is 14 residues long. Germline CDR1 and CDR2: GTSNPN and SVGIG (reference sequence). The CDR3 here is CAWNPGKGSYEQYF. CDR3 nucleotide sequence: TGTGCCTGGAACCCCGGGAAGGGGTCCTACGAGCAGTACTTC.

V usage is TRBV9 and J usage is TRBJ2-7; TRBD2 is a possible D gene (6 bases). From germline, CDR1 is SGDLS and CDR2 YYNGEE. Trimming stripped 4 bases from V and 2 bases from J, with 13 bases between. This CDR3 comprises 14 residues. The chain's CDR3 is CASSITGTPYEQYF. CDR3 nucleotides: TGTGCCAGCAGCATCACTGGGACTCCCTACGAGCAGTACTTC.

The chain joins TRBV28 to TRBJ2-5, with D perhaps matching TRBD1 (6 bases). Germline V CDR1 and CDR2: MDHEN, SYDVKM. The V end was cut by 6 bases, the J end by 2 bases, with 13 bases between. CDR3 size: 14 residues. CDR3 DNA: TGTGCCAGCAGAGCCGGGACAAAGCAAGAGACCCAGTACTTC. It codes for CASRAGTKQETQYF.

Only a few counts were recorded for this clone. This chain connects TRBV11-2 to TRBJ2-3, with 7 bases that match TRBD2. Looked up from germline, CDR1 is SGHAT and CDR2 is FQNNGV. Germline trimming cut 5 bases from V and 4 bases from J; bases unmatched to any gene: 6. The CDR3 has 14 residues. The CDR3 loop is CASSRGERADTQYF. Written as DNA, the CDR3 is TGTGCCAGCAGCCGGGGGGAAAGGGCAGATACGCAGTATTTT.

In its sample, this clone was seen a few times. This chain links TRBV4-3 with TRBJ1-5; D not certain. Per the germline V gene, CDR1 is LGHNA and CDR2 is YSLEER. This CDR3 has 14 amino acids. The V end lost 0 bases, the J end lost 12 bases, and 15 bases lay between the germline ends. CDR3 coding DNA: TGCGCCAGCAGCCAAGATCATGGGAGCAGGCACCAGCATTTT. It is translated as CASSQDHGSRHQHF.

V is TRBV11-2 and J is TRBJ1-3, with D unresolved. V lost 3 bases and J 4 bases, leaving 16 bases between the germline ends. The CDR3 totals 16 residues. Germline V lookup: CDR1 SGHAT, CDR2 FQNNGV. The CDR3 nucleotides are TGTGCCAGCAGCTTTAGGGCCAATAGCCTCGGAAACACCATATATTTT. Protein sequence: CASSFRANSLGNTIYF.